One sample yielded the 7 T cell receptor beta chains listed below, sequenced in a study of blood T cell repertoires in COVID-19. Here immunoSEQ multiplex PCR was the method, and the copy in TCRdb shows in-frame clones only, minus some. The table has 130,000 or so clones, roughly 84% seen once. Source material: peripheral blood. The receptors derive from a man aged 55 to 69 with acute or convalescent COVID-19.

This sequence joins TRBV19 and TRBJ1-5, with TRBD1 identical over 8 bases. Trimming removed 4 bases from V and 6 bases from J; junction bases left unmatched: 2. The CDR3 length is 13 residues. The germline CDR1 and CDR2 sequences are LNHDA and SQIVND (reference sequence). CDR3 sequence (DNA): TGTGCCAGTAGTACGGACAGGGCTCAGCCCCAGCATTTT. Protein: CASSTDRAQPQHF.

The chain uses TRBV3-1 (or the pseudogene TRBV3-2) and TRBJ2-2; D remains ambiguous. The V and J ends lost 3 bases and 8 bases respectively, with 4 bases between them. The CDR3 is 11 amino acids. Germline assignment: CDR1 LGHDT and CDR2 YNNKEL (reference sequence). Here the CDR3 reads CASSHPGELFF. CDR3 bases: TGTGCCAGCAGCCATCCAGGGGAGCTGTTTTTT.

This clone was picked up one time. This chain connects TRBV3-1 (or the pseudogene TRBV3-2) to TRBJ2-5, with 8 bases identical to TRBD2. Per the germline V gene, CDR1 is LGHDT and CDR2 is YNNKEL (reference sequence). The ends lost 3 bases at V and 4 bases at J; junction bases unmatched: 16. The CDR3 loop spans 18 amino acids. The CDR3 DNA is TGTGCCAGCAGCCATACAAGCGGGAGAGTGTCTGTCGGAGAGACCCAGTACTTC. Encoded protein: CASSHTSGRVSVGETQYF.

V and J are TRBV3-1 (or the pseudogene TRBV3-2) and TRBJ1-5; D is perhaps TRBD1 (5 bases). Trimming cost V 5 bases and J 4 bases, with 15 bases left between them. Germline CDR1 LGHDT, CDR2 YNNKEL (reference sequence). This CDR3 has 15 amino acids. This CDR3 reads CASSLQAQGNQPQHF. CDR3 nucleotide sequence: TGTGCCAGCAGCTTACAGGCCCAAGGGAATCAGCCCCAGCATTTT.

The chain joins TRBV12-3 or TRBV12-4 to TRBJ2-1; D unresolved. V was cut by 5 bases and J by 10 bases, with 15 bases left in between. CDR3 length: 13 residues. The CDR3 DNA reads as TGTGCCAGCAGTCGAAGTCCCGAGCGAGAGCAGTTCTTC. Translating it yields CASSRSPEREQFF.

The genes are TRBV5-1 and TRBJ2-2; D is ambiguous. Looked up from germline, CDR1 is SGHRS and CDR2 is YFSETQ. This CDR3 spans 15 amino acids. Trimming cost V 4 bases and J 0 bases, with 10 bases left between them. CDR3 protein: CASSPKGANTGELFF. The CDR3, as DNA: TGCGCCAGCAGCCCCAAAGGAGCGAACACCGGGGAGCTGTTTTTT.

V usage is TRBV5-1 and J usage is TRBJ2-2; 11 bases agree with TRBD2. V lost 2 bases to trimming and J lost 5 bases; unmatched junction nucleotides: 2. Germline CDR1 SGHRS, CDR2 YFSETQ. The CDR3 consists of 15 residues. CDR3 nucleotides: TGCGCCAGCAGCTTACTAGCGGGGGAAACCGGGGAGCTGTTTTTT. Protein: CASSLLAGETGELFF.